This is a list of T cell receptor beta chains from one sample in a study of OX40 agonist ivuxolimab in advanced cancers. The data were produced by immunoSEQ multiplex PCR, yet TCRdb's version contains in-frame clones alone and is incomplete. The sample shows more than 20,000 clones, around 85% of them seen only once. The source material was CD4+ or CD8+ T cells sorted from blood, sampled in a trial of the OX40 agonist ivuxolimab. The receptors shown here come from an adult with an advanced solid tumor such as melanoma, head and neck, liver or kidney cancer. CDR3s include the opening cysteine and the closing phenylalanine or tryptophan. A D gene is named only where the DNA matches it firmly. A row's size may be missing; if present it is once, few, many or a size class.

J: TRBJ1-4; size: NA; V: TRBV7-6; D: NA; CDR3: CASSPPGGPNEKLFF; DNA: TGTGCCAGCAGCCCTCCCGGGGGTCCTAATGAAAAACTGTTTTTT
J: TRBJ2-1; size: NA; V: TRBV7-3; D: TRBD2; CDR3: CASSPRLAGVADNEQFF; DNA: TGTGCCAGCAGCCCCCGACTAGCGGGGGTAGCAGACAATGAGCAGTTCTTC
J: TRBJ1-1; size: NA; V: TRBV29-1; D: NA; CDR3: CSSRGRDTEAFF; DNA: TGCAGCTCACGTGGGCGAGACACTGAAGCTTTCTTT
J: TRBJ2-2; size: NA; V: TRBV19; D: NA; CDR3: CASSIVWQRGRELFF; DNA: TGTGCCAGTAGTATAGTATGGCAGCGCGGGAGGGAGCTGTTTTTT
J: TRBJ2-7; size: NA; V: TRBV11-3; D: NA; CDR3: CASSLDRGNEQYF; DNA: TGTGCCAGCAGCTTAGATAGAGGGAACGAGCAGTACTTC
J: TRBJ2-1; size: NA; V: TRBV7-2; D: NA; CDR3: CASSFLADYNEQFF; DNA: TGTGCCAGCAGCTTCCTCGCGGACTACAATGAGCAGTTCTTC
J: TRBJ2-7; size: NA; V: TRBV30; D: NA; CDR3: CAWSNFGGSYEQYF; DNA: TGTGCCTGGAGTAACTTTGGGGGCTCCTACGAGCAGTACTTC
J: TRBJ2-7; size: NA; V: TRBV28; D: NA; CDR3: CASSLFGGSYEQYF; DNA: TGTGCCAGCAGTTTATTCGGGGGCTCCTACGAGCAGTACTTC
J: TRBJ2-2; size: NA; V: TRBV27; D: NA; CDR3: CASSFTGELFF; DNA: TGTGCCAGCAGCTTCACCGGGGAGCTGTTTTTT
J: TRBJ2-1; size: NA; V: TRBV5-4; D: NA; CDR3: CASTIPGGPGEQFF; DNA: TGTGCCAGCACCATTCCAGGGGGGCCTGGAGAGCAGTTCTTC
J: TRBJ2-7; size: NA; V: TRBV28; D: TRBD1; CDR3: CATHQGDEQYF; DNA: TGTGCCACCCACCAGGGGGACGAGCAGTACTTC
J: TRBJ1-4; size: NA; V: TRBV25-1; D: NA; CDR3: CASSRTNEKLFF; DNA: TGTGCCAGCAGTCGGACAAATGAAAAACTGTTTTTT
J: TRBJ1-1; size: NA; V: TRBV4-3; D: NA; CDR3: CASSQGSRGNTEAFF; DNA: TGCGCCAGCAGCCAAGGATCCAGGGGGAACACTGAAGCTTTCTTT
J: TRBJ2-3; size: NA; V: TRBV27; D: NA; CDR3: CASSLNLATDTQYF; DNA: TGTGCCAGCAGTTTAAACCTAGCAACAGATACGCAGTATTTT
J: TRBJ2-5; size: NA; V: TRBV29-1; D: TRBD2; CDR3: CSAAGTSGTGQETQYF; DNA: TGCAGCGCAGCCGGGACTAGCGGGACAGGCCAAGAGACCCAGTACTTC
J: TRBJ2-1; size: NA; V: TRBV29-1; D: TRBD2; CDR3: CSVVGLAGAPRYNEQFF; DNA: TGCAGCGTTGTAGGACTAGCGGGTGCACCCCGCTACAATGAGCAGTTCTTC
J: TRBJ2-7; size: NA; V: TRBV4-3; D: NA; CDR3: CASSQDEGDEQYF; DNA: TGCGCCAGCAGCCAAGATGAGGGCGACGAGCAGTACTTC
J: TRBJ2-7; size: NA; V: TRBV27; D: NA; CDR3: CASSLRGRTYEQYF; DNA: TGTGCCAGCAGTTTAAGGGGGAGGACCTACGAGCAGTACTTC
J: TRBJ1-1; size: NA; V: TRBV27; D: TRBD1; CDR3: CASSAAGGPAAFF; DNA: TGTGCCAGCAGTGCAGCAGGGGGCCCCGCGGCTTTCTTT
J: TRBJ2-1; size: NA; V: TRBV19; D: TRBD2; CDR3: CASSISGRGNNEQFF; DNA: TGTGCCAGTAGTATCAGCGGGAGGGGAAACAATGAGCAGTTCTTC
J: TRBJ2-7; size: NA; V: TRBV7-9; D: NA; CDR3: CASSLEGEYYEQYF; DNA: TGTGCCAGCAGCTTAGAGGGCGAGTACTACGAGCAGTACTTC
J: TRBJ1-5; size: NA; V: TRBV7-9; D: NA; CDR3: CASSFGGNQPQHF; DNA: TGTGCCAGCAGCTTCGGAGGGAATCAGCCCCAGCATTTT
J: TRBJ1-1; size: NA; V: TRBV4-1; D: NA; CDR3: CASSQDSAEAFF; DNA: TGCGCCAGCAGCCAAGATTCCGCTGAAGCTTTCTTT
J: TRBJ2-3; size: NA; V: TRBV9; D: TRBD1; CDR3: CASSVVGQGSTDTQYF; DNA: TGTGCCAGCAGCGTAGTGGGACAGGGGAGCACAGATACGCAGTATTTT
J: TRBJ1-2; size: NA; V: TRBV19; D: TRBD1; CDR3: CASRGVTGAAYGYTF; DNA: TGTGCCAGTAGGGGTGTGACAGGGGCGGCCTATGGCTACACCTTC
J: TRBJ2-2; size: NA; V: TRBV11-2; D: NA; CDR3: CASSLVRRGVTGELFF; DNA: TGTGCCAGCAGCTTAGTCCGCAGGGGGGTCACCGGGGAGCTGTTTTTT
J: TRBJ2-7; size: NA; V: TRBV27; D: NA; CDR3: CASSFSPRATYEQYF; DNA: TGTGCCAGCAGTTTCTCGCCCAGGGCAACCTACGAGCAGTACTTC
J: TRBJ2-7; size: NA; V: TRBV18; D: TRBD2; CDR3: CASSPPGLAREQYF; DNA: TGTGCCAGCTCACCACCGGGACTAGCAAGAGAGCAGTACTTC
J: TRBJ2-2; size: few; V: TRBV27; D: NA; CDR3: CASSPNRGGTGELFF; DNA: TGTGCCAGCAGCCCAAATAGGGGGGGGACCGGGGAGCTGTTTTTT
J: TRBJ2-6; size: NA; V: TRBV19; D: NA; CDR3: CASRPWGVGPHSGANVLTF; DNA: TGTGCCAGTAGGCCCTGGGGGGTGGGACCCCACTCTGGGGCCAACGTCCTGACTTTC
J: TRBJ1-1; size: few; V: TRBV7-9; D: NA; CDR3: CASSPLQGRAEAFF; DNA: TGTGCCAGCAGCCCCTTACAGGGTCGGGCTGAAGCTTTCTTT
J: TRBJ2-7; size: NA; V: TRBV5-5; D: NA; CDR3: CASSLEWGGPYEQYF; DNA: TGTGCCAGCAGCTTGGAGTGGGGGGGCCCCTACGAGCAGTACTTC
J: TRBJ2-7; size: NA; V: TRBV4-1; D: TRBD1; CDR3: CASSQAGTGGHYEQYF; DNA: TGCGCCAGCAGCCAAGCGGGGACAGGGGGCCACTACGAGCAGTACTTC
J: TRBJ1-1; size: NA; V: TRBV28; D: NA; CDR3: CASRVRVNTEAFF; DNA: TGTGCCAGCAGGGTCAGGGTGAACACTGAAGCTTTCTTT
J: TRBJ2-7; size: NA; V: TRBV25-1; D: NA; CDR3: CASSPPGLPNPYEQYF; DNA: TGTGCCAGCAGTCCACCGGGACTTCCTAATCCCTACGAGCAGTACTTC
J: TRBJ2-1; size: NA; V: TRBV23-1; D: TRBD1; CDR3: CASSQSVLGTGGVNEQFF; DNA: TGCGCCAGCAGTCAATCGGTCCTCGGGACAGGGGGCGTCAATGAGCAGTTCTTC
J: TRBJ1-4; size: NA; V: TRBV19; D: NA; CDR3: CASRETATNEKLFF; DNA: TGTGCCAGTCGGGAGACCGCAACTAATGAAAAACTGTTTTTT
J: TRBJ2-5; size: NA; V: TRBV9; D: NA; CDR3: CASSTAGTRTYQETQYF; DNA: TGTGCCAGCAGCACCGCCGGGACAAGGACTTACCAAGAGACCCAGTACTTC
J: TRBJ2-1; size: NA; V: TRBV5-1; D: NA; CDR3: CASSLEFSWDSRVF; DNA: TGCGCCAGCAGCCTCGAATTTAGTTGGGACTCCAGAGTCTTC
J: TRBJ1-5; size: NA; V: TRBV27; D: NA; CDR3: CASSAAYRQPQHF; DNA: TGTGCCAGCTCAGCGGCCTATCGTCAGCCCCAGCATTTT
J: TRBJ2-2; size: NA; V: TRBV4-1; D: NA; CDR3: CASSQIGGTGELFF; DNA: TGCGCCAGCAGCCAAATCGGCGGGACCGGGGAGCTGTTTTTT
J: TRBJ2-2; size: NA; V: TRBV30; D: TRBD1; CDR3: CAWSPGTGGTGELFF; DNA: TGTGCCTGGAGTCCCGGGACAGGGGGTACCGGGGAGCTGTTTTTT
J: TRBJ2-7; size: NA; V: TRBV6-1; D: NA; CDR3: CASSVLQGAYEQYF; DNA: TGTGCCAGCAGTGTCCTACAGGGAGCCTACGAGCAGTACTTC
J: TRBJ2-7; size: few; V: TRBV11-2; D: NA; CDR3: CASSPGRAYEQYF; DNA: TGTGCCAGCAGCCCGGGGCGGGCCTACGAGCAGTACTTC
J: TRBJ2-2; size: NA; V: TRBV7-2; D: NA; CDR3: CASSRRGESRVMGELFF; DNA: TGTGCCAGCAGCCGGAGAGGGGAGAGTCGGGTAATGGGGGAGCTGTTTTTT
J: TRBJ2-2; size: NA; V: TRBV27; D: TRBD2; CDR3: CASSKPTGTTTGELFF; DNA: TGTGCCAGCAGTAAACCGACCGGGACTACTACCGGGGAGCTGTTTTTT
J: TRBJ2-2; size: NA; V: TRBV9; D: TRBD2; CDR3: CASSLRTSGNTGELFF; DNA: TGTGCCAGCAGCTTACGGACTAGCGGGAACACCGGGGAGCTGTTTTTT
J: TRBJ2-5; size: NA; V: TRBV5-6; D: TRBD2; CDR3: CASSLELAGETQYF; DNA: TGTGCCAGCAGCTTGGAACTAGCGGGTGAGACCCAGTACTTC
J: TRBJ1-1; size: once; V: TRBV5-1; D: NA; CDR3: CASSLEGRNTEAFF; DNA: TGCGCCAGCAGCTTGGAAGGCAGGAACACTGAAGCTTTCTTT
J: TRBJ2-3; size: NA; V: TRBV30; D: NA; CDR3: CAWSEGGDTQYF; DNA: TGTGCCTGGAGTGAGGGAGGAGATACGCAGTATTTT
J: TRBJ2-3; size: NA; V: TRBV7-9; D: NA; CDR3: CASSLGPGRADTQYF; DNA: TGTGCCAGCAGCTTAGGACCCGGAAGGGCAGATACGCAGTATTTT
J: TRBJ2-2; size: NA; V: TRBV11-3; D: TRBD2; CDR3: CASSPIGGAGTGELFF; DNA: TGTGCCAGCAGCCCGATCGGGGGGGCGGGCACCGGGGAGCTGTTTTTT
J: TRBJ2-1; size: NA; V: TRBV5-1; D: NA; CDR3: CASSLAANEQFF; DNA: TGCGCCAGCAGCTTAGCGGCTAATGAGCAGTTCTTC
J: TRBJ2-5; size: NA; V: TRBV13; D: NA; CDR3: CASSSRQEVQEAQYF; DNA: TGTGCCAGCAGCTCAAGACAGGAGGTACAAGAGGCCCAGTACTTC
J: TRBJ2-2; size: NA; V: TRBV4-1; D: NA; CDR3: CASSPWPDTGELFF; DNA: TGCGCCAGCAGCCCCTGGCCTGACACCGGGGAGCTGTTTTTT
J: TRBJ1-5; size: NA; V: TRBV27; D: NA; CDR3: CASSSQNSEGGNQPQHF; DNA: TGTGCCAGCAGTTCACAGAACTCGGAAGGGGGGAATCAGCCCCAGCATTTT
J: TRBJ2-5; size: NA; V: TRBV7-2; D: NA; CDR3: CASSLNSGETQYF; DNA: TGTGCCAGCAGCTTAAACAGCGGAGAGACCCAGTACTTC
J: TRBJ2-7; size: NA; V: TRBV13; D: NA; CDR3: CASSPPGLLSYEQYF; DNA: TGTGCCAGCAGCCCTCCGGGCCTTCTCTCCTACGAGCAGTACTTC